This entry features one T cell receptor (beta chain) sequence. No antigen is known for it. The sample belongs to a study of T cells in tuberculosis. Study information: This South African cohort compared adolescents with or without latent tuberculosis against adults with active tuberculosis. Overall study findings and caveats: Active tuberculosis patients had shorter CDR3-alpha; the beta difference was nonsignificant. Active tuberculosis cases were adults; controls were adolescents. Active tuberculosis alpha repertoires lay closer to GMM-specific TCRs than controls'.

V was cut by 2 bases and J by 2 bases, with 15 bases left in between. This CDR3 region has 16 residues. CDR1 and CDR2 from the germline V gene are MNHNS and SASEGT. Generated by immunoSEQ multiplex PCR, the TCRdb table keeps only in-frame clones and is missing some. The table lists 30,000 to 35,000 clones, around 96% of them singletons, with roughly 6.2% in the top ten. The V and J genes are TRBV6-1 and TRBJ1-2; TRBD1 might be the D (5 bases). The sequence came from a donor aged 10-35 years with latent tuberculosis or without tuberculosis infection. Sequencing input: PBMCs. Here the CDR3 reads CASSELIPGKNYGYTF. The CDR3 coding sequence is TGTGCCAGCAGTGAACTAATTCCAGGGAAGAACTATGGCTACACCTTC.